Sequencing of this T cell receptor beta chain was carried out in a study of blood T cell repertoires in COVID-19. Turning to the study itself: The study drew acute and convalescent COVID-19 samples from the United States, Italy and Spain. In each case, the material was cDNA or gDNA derived from T cells, B-cell-depleted T cells, or PBMCs.

Sequencing used immunoSEQ multiplex PCR; TCRdb keeps in-frame clones, though not all of them. The sample contains around 190,000 clones, 70% to 90% of which appear only once. The germline V gene encodes CDR1 GTSNPN and CDR2 SVGIG (reference sequence). V lost 3 bases to trimming and J lost 10 bases; unmatched junction nucleotides: 11. The CDR3 runs to 16 residues. The chain employs TRBV30 and TRBJ1-6; 11 bases are a match to TRBD1. The sequence was collected from a man aged 45-60 years with COVID-19, enrolled during active disease. Sequenced material: peripheral blood. The CDR3 spells CAWRAVGGTGGSPLHF. The CDR3 bases are TGTGCCTGGAGAGCTGTAGGGGGGACAGGGGGATCACCCCTCCACTTT. The complete variable domain, with remaining parts taken from reference TRBV30 and TRBJ1-6, reads SQTIHQWPATLVQPVGSPLSLECTVEGTSNPNLYWYRQAAGRGLQLLFYSVGIGQISSEVPQNLSASRPQDRQFILSSKKLLLSDSGFYLCAWRAVGGTGGSPLHFGNGTRLTVT.